A selection of T cell receptor beta chains follows, all from one sample in a study of blood T cell repertoires in COVID-19. Profiled with immunoSEQ multiplex PCR; TCRdb holds only in-frame clones, not every one. Of 170,000 or so clones detected, 80% to 90% appear once; the ten largest clones hold less than 2%. The sample taken for sequencing was peripheral blood. These receptors originate from a man between 18 and 35 years old who had recovered from COVID-19. Both conserved end residues are part of each CDR3. The order of the fields is CDR3 DNA, CDR3 protein, V gene, J gene, clone size, D gene, CDR3 length. The D gene is left open where the match is weak. Clone size is stated in some rows and not others, as once, few, many or a class when expanded.

DNA: TGTGCCAGCAGTGAATATGGGACTAACTCCTACGAGCAGTACTTC; CDR3: CASSEYGTNSYEQYF; V: TRBV6-1; J: TRBJ2-7; size: .; D: TRBD2; length: 15
DNA: TGTGCCAGCTCACCCAGCAGGGGGCGTCTCGAGCAGTACTTC; CDR3: CASSPSRGRLEQYF; V: TRBV18; J: TRBJ2-7; size: .; D: TRBD1; length: 14
DNA: TGTGCCAGCAGCGTAACCGGGGAGCTGTTTTTT; CDR3: CASSVTGELFF; V: TRBV11-2; J: TRBJ2-2; size: .; D: .; length: 11
DNA: TGTGCCAGCAGTTACGTCCAGGTCCAGCCCCAGCATTTT; CDR3: CASSYVQVQPQHF; V: TRBV6-2/TRBV6-3; J: TRBJ1-5; size: once; D: .; length: 13
DNA: TGTGCCAGCAGCTTAAGGGCGGCCCAGGGTAGCACCGGGGAGCTGTTTTTT; CDR3: CASSLRAAQGSTGELFF; V: TRBV7-3; J: TRBJ2-2; size: .; D: .; length: 17
DNA: TGCAGCGTTGAAGATCTCAATGAGCAGTTCTTC; CDR3: CSVEDLNEQFF; V: TRBV29-1; J: TRBJ2-1; size: .; D: .; length: 11
DNA: TGTGCCAGCTCACCAGAGGGAAACTACGAGCAGTACTTC; CDR3: CASSPEGNYEQYF; V: TRBV18; J: TRBJ2-7; size: .; D: .; length: 13
DNA: TGTGCCAGCAGTCCCGAGGCGGGGGCTAACTATGGCTACACCTTC; CDR3: CASSPEAGANYGYTF; V: TRBV6-5; J: TRBJ1-2; size: .; D: .; length: 15
DNA: TGTGCCAGCAGCCTATATCAAGATACGCAGTATTTT; CDR3: CASSLYQDTQYF; V: TRBV6-6; J: TRBJ2-3; size: .; D: .; length: 12
DNA: TGTGCCAGCAGTTTGGGGACAGATGGCTATGAGCAGTTCTTC; CDR3: CASSLGTDGYEQFF; V: TRBV6-5; J: TRBJ2-1; size: .; D: TRBD1; length: 14
DNA: TGTGCCAGCAGCATAGGACAGTCCTTCCCCTACGAGCAGTACTTC; CDR3: CASSIGQSFPYEQYF; V: TRBV6-5; J: TRBJ2-7; size: .; D: .; length: 15
DNA: TGTGCCAGCAGTTACGCGGACAGTACCTACGAGCAGTACTTC; CDR3: CASSYADSTYEQYF; V: TRBV6-5; J: TRBJ2-7; size: once; D: .; length: 14
DNA: TGTGCTAGCAGTCCGACTAGCAAGGGCACAGATACGCAGTATTTT; CDR3: CASSPTSKGTDTQYF; V: TRBV7-7; J: TRBJ2-3; size: .; D: TRBD2; length: 15
DNA: TGTGCCAGCAGCAAAGGGGAACCTCTGAGCTCTGGAAACACCATATATTTT; CDR3: CASSKGEPLSSGNTIYF; V: TRBV7-8; J: TRBJ1-3; size: .; D: .; length: 17
DNA: TGTGCCAGCTCGACCGGGGGGGTTCAATATGGCTACACCTTC; CDR3: CASSTGGVQYGYTF; V: TRBV18; J: TRBJ1-2; size: .; D: .; length: 14
DNA: TGTGCCAGCAGCCAAGATTGGATGCCGGACAGGTCCTACGAGCAGTACTTC; CDR3: CASSQDWMPDRSYEQYF; V: TRBV4-2; J: TRBJ2-7; size: .; D: TRBD1; length: 17
DNA: TGCGCCAGCAGCCAAGTCGCCAGGGGTGATGAGCCCCAGCATTTT; CDR3: CASSQVARGDEPQHF; V: TRBV4-1; J: TRBJ1-5; size: .; D: .; length: 15
DNA: TGTGCCAGCAGCCAAAAAAGGAGGGGTGACACTGAAGCTTTCTTT; CDR3: CASSQKRRGDTEAFF; V: TRBV3-1/TRBV3-2; J: TRBJ1-1; size: .; D: .; length: 15
DNA: TGTGCCAGCAGTTATCAGTCGAGGGTCTCTGAAGCTTTCTTT; CDR3: CASSYQSRVSEAFF; V: TRBV6-5; J: TRBJ1-1; size: .; D: .; length: 14
DNA: TGTGCCAGCAGCCTTACAACAACCTACGAGCAGTACTTC; CDR3: CASSLTTTYEQYF; V: TRBV25-1; J: TRBJ2-7; size: once; D: .; length: 13
DNA: TGTGCCAGCAGCTATACAGGGAGCCTGCATAGCGGGAATGAGCAGTTCTTC; CDR3: CASSYTGSLHSGNEQFF; V: TRBV4-2; J: TRBJ2-1; size: .; D: .; length: 17